This entry features one TCR beta chain sequence. This clone was found many times. Its cognate antigen has yet to be identified. One end of the junction does not line up with germline, which may come from a read error. The sequence runs out 3 residues before the end of the CDR3; the remainder is reconstructed from the germline J gene. CVID samples and control samples contributed equivalent amounts of genomic DNA as sequencing input. For every sample, a 60 bp segment covering the rearranged TCRbeta CDR3 region was amplified and then sequenced. The immunoSEQ assay, a bias-corrected multiplex PCR combined with high-throughput sequencing, was used for TCRbeta amplification. The original methods were these. Each unique nucleotide sequence was treated as a clone and annotated with V, D and J genes, copy number and frequency. Sequences were labeled productive if in frame, and non-productive if out of frame or containing stop codons. As previously described, clonality was computed from Shannon's entropy. The predicted amino acid sequences of productive clones were used to derive mean CDR3 Kyte-Doolittle hydropathy. Scaled V gene usage was hierarchically clustered using Manhattan distance and complete linkage with the R hclust function. To assess clone sharing by CDR3 amino acid sequence, 12 repertoires per group were resampled over 100 rounds. Repertoires were searched for 65 to 75 published EBV-specific and 245 published CMV-specific TCRbeta sequences. After a couple of CVID samples that produced fewer than 10,000 sequences were dropped from the analysis, 35 to 50 CVID repertoires remained. TCRdb holds this immuneACCESS table with in-frame rearrangements only. Some clones are missing; in checked studies, unresolved V genes explain under half, and the rest has no known cause. The V and J calls and clone size are taken from that table; D and trimming were inferred from the DNA. The table for this sample lists 35,000 or so clones, none of them counted only once. The ten largest clones capture about 1% of the sample.

Both CVID patients and healthy controls were predominantly of Caucasian heritage. Heparinized peripheral whole blood samples of about 5 to 8.5 ml were obtained from each donor. Genomic DNA from adults with common variable immune deficiency (CVID) and from healthy adult controls was used to sequence TCRbeta CDR3 repertoires. A total of about 22 healthy adult volunteers (about 12 female and ten or so male; age range roughly 23 to 75 years, mean age around 35) were included in the control group. To isolate peripheral blood mononuclear cells, diluted blood was subjected to density centrifugation over Hypaque 1077 or Ficoll-Paque. Genomic DNA was obtained from unsorted mononuclear cells through either Qiagen column purification or a centrifugation-based method. This specimen belongs to a study of T cell clonality in common variable immunodeficiency (dated by TCRdb to 2014 to 2015). What the work shows at the level of the full study, not this receptor alone: Correlations of repertoire features with clinical complications were constrained by heterogeneity among patients within the CVID cohort. Increased TCRbeta clonality was found in CVID subjects compared with healthy controls (t-test p = 0.018), with the increase being most characteristic of about a third of subjects. CVID TCRbeta sequences reportedly showed fewer deletions and N-nucleotide insertions and lacked highly modified clones with 13 or more V deletions. Healthy controls shared more TCRbeta clones with each other than CVID subjects shared among themselves (p < 0.0001). Despite equal DNA input, controls averaged around 82,000 unique sequences per sample versus roughly 30,000 in CVID samples. According to the authors, finding the cause of the higher clonality in CVID would require sequencing the repertoires of T cell subpopulations.

The CDR3 contains 17 residues, cysteine and phenylalanine counted. The DNA has 42 bases, all within the CDR3, and is read from base 1. CDR1 LNHNV and CDR2 YYDKDF were looked up in the germline V gene (reference sequence). This chain is built from TRBV15 and TRBJ1-2, with the D gene call left open. The clonotype comes from a person aged 18 to 75 in good health. Specimen: peripheral blood mononuclear cells. The CDR3 reads CVTSRGDFRLSNYGYTF. The sequenced part of the CDR3 DNA is TGTGTCACCAGCAGAGGCGATTTTCGACTTTCTAACTATGGC.